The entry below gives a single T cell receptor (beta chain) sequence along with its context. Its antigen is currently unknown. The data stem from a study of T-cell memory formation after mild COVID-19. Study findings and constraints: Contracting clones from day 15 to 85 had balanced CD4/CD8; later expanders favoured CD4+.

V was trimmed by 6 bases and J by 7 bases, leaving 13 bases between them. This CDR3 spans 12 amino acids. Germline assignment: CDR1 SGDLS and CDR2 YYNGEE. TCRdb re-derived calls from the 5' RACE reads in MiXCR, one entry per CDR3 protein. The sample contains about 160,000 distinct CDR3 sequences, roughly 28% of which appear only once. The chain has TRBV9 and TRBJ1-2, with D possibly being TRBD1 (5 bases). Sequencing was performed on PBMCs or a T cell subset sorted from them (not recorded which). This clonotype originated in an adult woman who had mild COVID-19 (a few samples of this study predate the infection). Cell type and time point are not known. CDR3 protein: CASTTEGIGYTF. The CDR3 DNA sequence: TGTGCCAGCACCACGGAGGGGATTGGCTACACCTTC.